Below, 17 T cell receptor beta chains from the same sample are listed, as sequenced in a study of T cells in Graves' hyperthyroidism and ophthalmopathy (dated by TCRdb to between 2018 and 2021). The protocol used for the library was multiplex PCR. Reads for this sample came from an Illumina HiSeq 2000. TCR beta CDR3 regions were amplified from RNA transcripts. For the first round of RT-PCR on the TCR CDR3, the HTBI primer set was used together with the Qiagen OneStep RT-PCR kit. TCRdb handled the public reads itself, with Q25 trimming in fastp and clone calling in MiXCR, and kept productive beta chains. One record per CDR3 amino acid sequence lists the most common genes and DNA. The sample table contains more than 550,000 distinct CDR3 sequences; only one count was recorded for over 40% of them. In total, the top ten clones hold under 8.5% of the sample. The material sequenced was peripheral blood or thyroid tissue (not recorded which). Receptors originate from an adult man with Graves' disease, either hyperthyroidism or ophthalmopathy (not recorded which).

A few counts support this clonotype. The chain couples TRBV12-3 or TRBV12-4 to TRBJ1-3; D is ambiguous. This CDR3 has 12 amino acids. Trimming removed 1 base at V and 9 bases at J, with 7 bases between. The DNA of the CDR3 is TGTGCCAGCAGTTTAGACGGTCTCACCATATATTTT. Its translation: CASSLDGLTIYF.

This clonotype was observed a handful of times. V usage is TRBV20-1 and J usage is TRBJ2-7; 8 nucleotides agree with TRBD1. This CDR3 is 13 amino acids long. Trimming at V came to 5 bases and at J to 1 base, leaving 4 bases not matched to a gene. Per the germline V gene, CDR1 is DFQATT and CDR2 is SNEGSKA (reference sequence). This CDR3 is CSAAGGSSYEQYF. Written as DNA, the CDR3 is TGCAGTGCTGCAGGGGGCTCATCCTACGAGCAGTACTTC.

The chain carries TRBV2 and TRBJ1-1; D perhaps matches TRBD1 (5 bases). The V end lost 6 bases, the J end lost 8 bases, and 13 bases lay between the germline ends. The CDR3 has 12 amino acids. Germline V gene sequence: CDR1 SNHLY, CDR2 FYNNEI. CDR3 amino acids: CASRVTVNEAFF. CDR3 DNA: TGTGCCAGCAGGGTGACAGTTAACGAAGCTTTCTTT.

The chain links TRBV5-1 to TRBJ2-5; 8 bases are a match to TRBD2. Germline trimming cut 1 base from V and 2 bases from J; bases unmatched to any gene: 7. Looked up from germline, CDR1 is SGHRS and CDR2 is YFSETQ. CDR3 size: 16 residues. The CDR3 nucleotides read TGCGCCAGCAGCTTGATGTCTAGCGGGCTTCAAGAGACCCAGTACTTC. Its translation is CASSLMSSGLQETQYF. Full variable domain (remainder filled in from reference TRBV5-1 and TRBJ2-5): KAGVTQTPRYLIKTRGQQVTLSCSPISGHRSVSWYQQTPGQGLQFLFEYFSETQRNKGNFPGRFSGRQFSNSRSEMNVSTLELGDSALYLCASSLMSSGLQETQYFGPGTRLLVL.

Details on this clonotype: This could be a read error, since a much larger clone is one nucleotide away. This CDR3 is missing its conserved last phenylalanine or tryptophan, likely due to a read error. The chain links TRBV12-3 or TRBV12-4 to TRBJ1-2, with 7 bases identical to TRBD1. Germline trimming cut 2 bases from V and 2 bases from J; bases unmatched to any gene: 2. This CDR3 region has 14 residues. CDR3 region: CASSLTGVNYGYTL. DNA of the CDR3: TGTGCCAGCAGTTTAACAGGGGTGAACTATGGCTACACCCTC.

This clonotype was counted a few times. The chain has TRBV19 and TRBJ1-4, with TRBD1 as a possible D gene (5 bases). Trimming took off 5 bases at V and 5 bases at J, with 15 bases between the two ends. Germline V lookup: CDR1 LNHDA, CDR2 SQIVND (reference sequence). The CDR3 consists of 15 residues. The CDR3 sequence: CASSETGARNEKLFF. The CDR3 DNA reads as TGTGCCAGTAGTGAAACAGGAGCACGAAATGAAAAACTGTTTTTT.

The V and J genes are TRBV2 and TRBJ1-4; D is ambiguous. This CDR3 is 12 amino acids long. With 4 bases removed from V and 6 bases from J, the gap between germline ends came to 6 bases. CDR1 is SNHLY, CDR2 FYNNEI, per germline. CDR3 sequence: CASSGADEKLFF. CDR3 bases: TGTGCCAGCAGTGGGGCGGATGAAAAACTGTTTTTT.

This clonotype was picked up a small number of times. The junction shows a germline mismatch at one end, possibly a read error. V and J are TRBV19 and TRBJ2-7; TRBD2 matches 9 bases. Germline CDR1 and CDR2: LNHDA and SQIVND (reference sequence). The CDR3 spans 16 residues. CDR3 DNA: TGCGCCAGCAGCCCTACCCTAGCGGGGCCGTTCTACGAGCAGTACTTC. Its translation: CASSPTLAGPFYEQYF.

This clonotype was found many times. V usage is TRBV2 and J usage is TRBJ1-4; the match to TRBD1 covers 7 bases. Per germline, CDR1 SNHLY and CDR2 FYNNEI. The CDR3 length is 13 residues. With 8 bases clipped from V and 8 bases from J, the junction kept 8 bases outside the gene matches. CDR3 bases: TGTGCCAGCCGGGGGGACAGTCCGGAAAAACTGTTTTTT. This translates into CASRGDSPEKLFF.

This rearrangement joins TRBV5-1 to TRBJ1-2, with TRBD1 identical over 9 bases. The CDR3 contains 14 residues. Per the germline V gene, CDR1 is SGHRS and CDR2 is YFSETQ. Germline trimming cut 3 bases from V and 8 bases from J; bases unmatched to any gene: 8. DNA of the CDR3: TGCGCCAGCAGCTCGACAGGGGGGTCCGCCGGCTACACCTTC. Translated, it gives CASSSTGGSAGYTF.

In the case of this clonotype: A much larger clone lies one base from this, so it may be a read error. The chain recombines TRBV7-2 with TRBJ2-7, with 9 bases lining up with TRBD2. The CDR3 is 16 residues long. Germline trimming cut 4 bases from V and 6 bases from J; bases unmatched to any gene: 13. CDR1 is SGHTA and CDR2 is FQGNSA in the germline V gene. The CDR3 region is CTSSSPKAGGPGEQYF. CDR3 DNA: TGTACCAGCAGCTCCCCCAAGGCGGGAGGGCCGGGCGAGCAGTACTTC.

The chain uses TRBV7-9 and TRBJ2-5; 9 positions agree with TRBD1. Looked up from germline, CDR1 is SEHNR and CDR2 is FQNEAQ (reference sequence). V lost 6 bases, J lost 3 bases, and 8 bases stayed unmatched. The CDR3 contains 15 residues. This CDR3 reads CASSEQTGGKETQYF. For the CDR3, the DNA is TGTGCCAGCAGTGAACAGACAGGGGGGAAAGAGACCCAGTACTTC.

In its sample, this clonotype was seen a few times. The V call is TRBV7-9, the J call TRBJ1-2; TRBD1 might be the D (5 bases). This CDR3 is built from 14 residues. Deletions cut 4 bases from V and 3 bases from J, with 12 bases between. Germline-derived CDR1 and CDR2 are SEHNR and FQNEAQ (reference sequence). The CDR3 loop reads CASSSLGGDYGYTF. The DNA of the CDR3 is TGTGCCAGCAGCTCCCTTGGGGGGGACTATGGCTACACCTTC.

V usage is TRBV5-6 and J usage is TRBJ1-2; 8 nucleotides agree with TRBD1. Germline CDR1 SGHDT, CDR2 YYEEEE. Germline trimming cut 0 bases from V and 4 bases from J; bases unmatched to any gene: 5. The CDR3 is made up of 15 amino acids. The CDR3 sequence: CASSLVGQGRYGYTF. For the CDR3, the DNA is TGTGCCAGCAGCTTGGTTGGACAGGGTCGCTATGGCTACACCTTC.

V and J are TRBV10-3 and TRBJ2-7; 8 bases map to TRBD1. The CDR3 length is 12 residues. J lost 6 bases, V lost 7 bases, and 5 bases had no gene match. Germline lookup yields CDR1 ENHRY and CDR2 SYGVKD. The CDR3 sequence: CAINPGQGEQYF. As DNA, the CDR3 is TGTGCCATCAACCCCGGACAGGGCGAGCAGTACTTC.

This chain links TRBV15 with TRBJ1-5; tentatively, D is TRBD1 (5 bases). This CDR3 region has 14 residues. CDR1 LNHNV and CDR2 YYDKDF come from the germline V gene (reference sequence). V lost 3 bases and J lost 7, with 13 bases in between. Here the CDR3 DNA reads TGTGCCACCAGCAGCCTAGACAGTCGGCAGCCCCAGCATTTT. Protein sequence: CATSSLDSRQPQHF.

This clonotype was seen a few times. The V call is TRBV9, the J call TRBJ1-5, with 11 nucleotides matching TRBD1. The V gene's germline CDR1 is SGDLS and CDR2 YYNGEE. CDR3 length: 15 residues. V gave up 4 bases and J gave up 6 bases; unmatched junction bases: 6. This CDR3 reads CASSPGQGGVQPQHF. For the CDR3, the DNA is TGTGCCAGCAGCCCGGGACAGGGGGGGGTTCAGCCCCAGCATTTT.